Following are 18 T cell receptor beta chains from one sample sequenced in a study of cytomegalovirus exposure and HLA in healthy donors. The PCR was carried out with 60 Vbeta primers and 13 Jbeta primers. TCRdb's copy holds only in-frame clones and misses some; the assay was immunoSEQ multiplex PCR. The sample has about 190,000 clones; 87% are singletons. Sequencing was done on a sample of PBMCs. These receptors were obtained from a young man in good health and CMV-seronegative.

The chain has TRBV28 and TRBJ1-2; TRBD1 might be the D (6 bases). The CDR3 sequence is 14 residues long. Germline assignment: CDR1 MDHEN and CDR2 SYDVKM. Trimming stripped 7 bases from V and 5 bases from J, with 17 bases between. The CDR3 DNA sequence: TGTGCCAGCAAACCAGGGCAGGGGCGGTATGGCTACACCTTC. Translating it yields CASKPGQGRYGYTF.

This sequence joins TRBV6-1 and TRBJ1-1; D uncertain. CDR1 is MNHNS and CDR2 is SASEGT in the germline V gene. Trimming pared 6 bases from V and 2 bases from J, leaving 10 bases between. CDR3 length equals 13 residues. CDR3: CASSSGENTEAFF. The CDR3 nucleotides are TGTGCCAGCAGCTCCGGGGAAAACACTGAAGCTTTCTTT.

Concerning this clone itself: At one end, the junction sequence differs from germline, possibly due to a read error. The V call is TRBV7-7, the J call TRBJ1-5; D uncertain. CDR3 size: 11 residues. Germline CDR1 SSHAT, CDR2 FNYEAQ (reference sequence). The CDR3 loop reads CASSRVPAQHF. DNA for the CDR3: TGTGCTAGCAGCCGGGTTCCAGCCCAGCATTTT.

The sample holds one count of this clone. The genes are TRBV10-3 and TRBJ1-1, with unresolved D. CDR1 is ENHRY and CDR2 is SYGVKD in the germline V gene. Deletions cut 2 bases from V and 10 bases from J, with 11 bases between. The CDR3 loop spans 12 amino acids. In DNA, the CDR3 is TGTGCCATCAGTGAGGGCCCCCGTACAGCTTTCTTT. It codes for CAISEGPRTAFF.

On this clone: The sample contains more than one DNA sequence encoding this CDR3. The V gene is TRBV28, the J gene TRBJ1-1, with D maybe TRBD1 (5 bases). Germline CDR1 is MDHEN and CDR2 is SYDVKM. The CDR3 extends over 13 amino acids. The V and J ends lost 6 bases and 4 bases respectively, with 12 bases between them. CDR3 bases: TGTGCCAGCAGCCCTGGGGGGGGCACTGAAGCTTTCTTT. It is translated as CASSPGGGTEAFF.

About this clone itself: Relative to the germline gene, one junction end is altered; a read error may explain this. Distinct nucleotide sequences in the sample also encode this CDR3. V usage is TRBV18 and J usage is TRBJ2-2; 10 bases fit TRBD2. This CDR3 contains 16 residues. CDR1 is KGHSH and CDR2 is LQKENI in the germline V gene. DNA of the CDR3: TGTGCCAGCTCCCCACGGACTAGCGGGAACACCGGGGAGCTGTTTTTT. This gives the protein CASSPRTSGNTGELFF.

About this clone: The conserved phenylalanine or tryptophan normally closing the CDR3 is absent here, so this likely arose from a read error. The V and J genes are TRBV5-1 and TRBJ2-7; 7 bases are shared with TRBD2. CDR1 is SGHRS, CDR2 YFSETQ, per germline. Losses at the gene ends were 0 bases for V and 7 bases for J; bases not matched to a gene: 13. The CDR3 runs 16 residues. In DNA, the CDR3 is TGCGCCAGCAGCTTGGTCCCGGACCAAGGCGGGGGAGAGCAGTACCTC. Translation gives CASSLVPDQGGGEQYL.

J is TRBJ1-6 and V is TRBV6-9, with TRBD1 as a possible D gene (5 bases). This CDR3 has 14 amino acids. V shed 4 bases and J shed 2 bases, with 6 bases lying between them. The germline gives CDR1 MNHGY, CDR2 SVAAGI. The CDR3 loop is CASSFRAYNSPLHF. CDR3 nucleotide sequence: TGTGCCAGCAGTTTCAGGGCCTATAATTCACCCCTCCACTTT.

V gene TRBV28 combines with J gene TRBJ1-2, with 7 bases that match TRBD1. This CDR3 contains 14 residues. CDR1 is MDHEN, CDR2 SYDVKM, per germline. Trimming removed 4 bases from V and 6 bases from J; junction bases left unmatched: 8. The CDR3 coding sequence is TGTGCCAGCAGTTATCCCACAGGGGTTCATGGCTACACCTTC. It encodes CASSYPTGVHGYTF.

J is TRBJ2-2 and V is TRBV5-1; TRBD1 agrees at 8 bases. Germline CDR1 reads SGHRS; CDR2 reads YFSETQ. This CDR3 has 15 amino acids. J gave up 4 bases and V 5 bases, and 7 bases lay outside the gene matches. The CDR3 DNA follows: TGCGCCAGCAGTTCCGGACAGGGCGGCACCGGGGAGCTGTTTTTT. Translation: CASSSGQGGTGELFF.

This clone was seen only once. This chain joins TRBV10-3 and TRBJ1-1; D is possibly TRBD1 (5 bases). The CDR3 consists of 12 residues. Germline CDR1 and CDR2: ENHRY and SYGVKD. V was clipped by 9 bases and J by 1 base, with 9 bases between them. The CDR3 protein is CAISRGNTEAFF. CDR3 bases: TGTGCCATATCTAGGGGGAACACTGAAGCTTTCTTT.

This clone was found a few times. The chain has TRBV2 and TRBJ2-1; TRBD2 might be the D (6 bases). The CDR3 loop spans 12 amino acids. CDR1 SNHLY and CDR2 FYNNEI come from the germline V gene. V was shortened by 6 bases and J by 5 bases, with 8 bases between the two germline ends. The CDR3 DNA reads TGTGCCAGCAGAGGGACTCACAATGAGCAGTTCTTC. This sequence encodes CASRGTHNEQFF.

CDR3: CASSLGPQGTEAFF. The DNA for the CDR3 is TGTGCCAGCAGCCTGGGACCCCAGGGGACTGAAGCTTTCTTT. V is TRBV5-6 and J is TRBJ1-1; a weak D match, TRBD1 (6 bases). Germline V CDR1 and CDR2: SGHDT, YYEEEE. The V end lost 4 bases, the J end lost 5 bases, and 15 bases lay between the germline ends. The CDR3 runs 14 residues.

The genes are TRBV4-1 and TRBJ2-2; possible D gene TRBD2, 5 bases. Germline CDR1 MGHRA, CDR2 YSYEKL. V was shortened by 0 bases and J by 6 bases, with 11 bases between the two germline ends. The CDR3 is 15 residues long. The CDR3 reads CASSQEEGKAGELFF. DNA for the CDR3: TGCGCCAGCAGCCAAGAAGAGGGTAAAGCCGGGGAGCTGTTTTTT.

The chain uses TRBV6-1 and TRBJ2-2; D perhaps matches TRBD2 (5 bases). Trimming pared 2 bases from V and 0 bases from J, leaving 22 bases between. The length of the CDR3 is 20 residues. Germline V gene data show CDR1 as MNHNS and CDR2 as SASEGT. The CDR3 reads CASSERRRYSLYSNTGELFF. CDR3 DNA sequence: TGTGCCAGCAGTGAACGGAGGCGGTACTCCTTATATTCGAACACCGGGGAGCTGTTTTTT.

For the CDR3, the DNA is TGCGCCAGCAGCCAAGCAGGTTCCCCCGGGGCCGGGGAGCTGTTTTTT. Translation: CASSQAGSPGAGELFF. This chain uses TRBV4-1 with TRBJ2-2, with TRBD2 as a possible D gene (5 bases). With 1 base removed from V and 6 bases from J, the gap between germline ends came to 15 bases. The germline CDR1 and CDR2 sequences are MGHRA and YSYEKL. The CDR3 length is 16 residues.

The chain combines TRBV28 with TRBJ2-7; no firm D call. The CDR3 sequence is 15 residues long. Trimming shortened V by 3 bases and J by 0 bases, and 12 bases separated the two germline ends. From germline, CDR1 is MDHEN and CDR2 SYDVKM. The CDR3 nucleotides read TGTGCCAGCAGTTTCTGGGCGCTAAGCTCCTACGAGCAGTACTTC. The encoded protein is CASSFWALSSYEQYF.

In its sample, this clone was seen once. V usage is TRBV28 and J usage is TRBJ2-1; tentative D call: TRBD2 (5 bases). The CDR3 sequence is 12 residues long. CDR1 is MDHEN and CDR2 is SYDVKM in the germline V gene. V gave up 4 bases and J gave up 6 bases, with 7 bases separating them. DNA of the CDR3: TGTGCCAGCAGTTCTAGCATCAATGAGCAGTTCTTC. This gives the protein CASSSSINEQFF. The variable domain in full, with the rest retrieved from reference TRBV28 and TRBJ2-1, is DVKVTQSSRYLVKRTGEKVFLECVQDMDHENMFWYRQDPGLGLRLIYFSYDVKMKEKGDIPEGYSVSREKKERFSLILESASTNQTSMYLCASSSSINEQFFGPGTRLTVL.